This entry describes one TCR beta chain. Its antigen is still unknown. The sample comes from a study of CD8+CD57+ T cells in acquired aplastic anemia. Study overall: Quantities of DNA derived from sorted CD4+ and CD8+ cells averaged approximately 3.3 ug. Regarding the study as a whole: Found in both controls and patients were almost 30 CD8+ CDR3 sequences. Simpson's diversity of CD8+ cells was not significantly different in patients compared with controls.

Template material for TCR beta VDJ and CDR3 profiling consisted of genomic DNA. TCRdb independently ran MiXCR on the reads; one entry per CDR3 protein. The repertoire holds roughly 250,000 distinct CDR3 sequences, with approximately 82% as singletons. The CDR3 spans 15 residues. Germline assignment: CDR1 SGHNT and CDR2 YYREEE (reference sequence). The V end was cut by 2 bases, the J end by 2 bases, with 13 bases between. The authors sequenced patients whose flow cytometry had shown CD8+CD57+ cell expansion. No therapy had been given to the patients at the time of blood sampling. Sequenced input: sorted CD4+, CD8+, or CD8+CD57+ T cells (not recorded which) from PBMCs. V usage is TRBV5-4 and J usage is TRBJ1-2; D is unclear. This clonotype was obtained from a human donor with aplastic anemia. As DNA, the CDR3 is TGTGCCAGCAGCTTTGAAAGAAGGTCAAACTATGGCTACACCTTC. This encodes CASSFERRSNYGYTF.